This is a list of T cell receptor beta chains from one sample in a study of shared clonotypes between healthy human individuals. Some clones are missing from TCRdb's copy, which holds only in-frame ones; the method was immunoSEQ multiplex PCR. The profile shows 2 million to 2.5 million clones, roughly 95% of them singletons. The specimen was naive CD4+ T cells sorted from blood. The receptors here all came from a man younger than 35 in good health. Each CDR3 is given with its conserved first and last residue. Each record gives: CDR3 DNA, CDR3 protein, D gene, V gene, J gene, clone size. A D gene is named only where the DNA matches it firmly. Size is omitted from some rows. Given values are once, few, many or a class for expanded clones.

TGTGCCAGCAGCAAGGGACGGACAGGGGTCGAGCAGTACTTC	CASSKGRTGVEQYF	TRBD1	TRBV7-9	TRBJ2-7	NA
TGCGCCAGCAGCTTGGTTGGGCGGGACTACGAGCAGTACTTC	CASSLVGRDYEQYF	NA	TRBV5-1	TRBJ2-7	NA
TGCGCCAGCAGTGAGTCTCGGGGGGACTACGAGCAGTACTTC	CASSESRGDYEQYF	TRBD2	TRBV10-2	TRBJ2-7	NA
TGTGCCAGCAGTGACTCTAGCCCCTTCTCCTACGAGCAGTACTTC	CASSDSSPFSYEQYF	NA	TRBV25-1	TRBJ2-7	NA
TGCGCCAGCAGCTTATCGATGACTAGCTACAATGAGCAGTTCTTC	CASSLSMTSYNEQFF	NA	TRBV5-1	TRBJ2-1	once
TGTGCCAGCAGCCGGGACAGGGGGCTTTACAATGAGCAGTTCTTC	CASSRDRGLYNEQFF	TRBD1	TRBV7-9	TRBJ2-1	NA
TGCGCCAGCAGCTTGGGCACCGCAACTAATGAAAAACTGTTTTTT	CASSLGTATNEKLFF	NA	TRBV5-1	TRBJ1-4	NA
TGTGCCAGCAGCGGGGGCGGACCTGAAGCTTTCTTT	CASSGGGPEAFF	NA	TRBV9	TRBJ1-1	NA
TGTGCCTGGAGTGGGGGCCCCACCCCCCAGCATTTT	CAWSGGPTPQHF	NA	TRBV30	TRBJ1-5	NA
TGTGCCAGCAGTTTGAACAGGAGGGACGAGCAGTACTTC	CASSLNRRDEQYF	NA	TRBV6-5	TRBJ2-7	NA
TGTGCCAGCAGCTCCCAGGGTTCCAACACCATATATTTT	CASSSQGSNTIYF	NA	TRBV5-4	TRBJ1-3	NA
TGCGCCAGCAGTTTATCTGGAATTAACTCTGGGGCCAACGTCCTGACTTTC	CASSLSGINSGANVLTF	NA	TRBV10-2	TRBJ2-6	NA